Sequencing of this TCR beta chain was carried out in a study of human T cells and chemical hapten exposure. Study summary: Sensitization involved placing 2% DPC onto a 2 cm by 2 cm region of upper inner arm skin.

Authors' processing steps: Per sample, the median was around 100,000 TCRs, with values from roughly 23,000 to 700,000. A single record per CDR3 protein comes from TCRdb applying MiXCR to the RACE reads. The V and J calls, along with clone size, are taken from TCRdb and not from the paper's own processing. The table lists around 85,000 distinct CDR3 sequences, 10% to 15% of them singletons, with roughly 5.7% in the top ten. Time point indicated: patch test 3, about 24 weeks after DPC sensitization. The treatment denotes: therapeutic diphenylcyclopropenone sensitization with weekly scalp DPC. This CDR3 is built from 14 residues. Trimming removed 3 bases at V and 7 bases at J, with 10 bases between. CDR1 and CDR2 from the germline V gene are SGHAT and FQNNGV.

The clonotype comes from a woman aged 45-65 years with alopecia areata. Some clones in this sample may be carry-over from other donors' samples. This rearrangement joins TRBV11-2 to TRBJ1-6, with D tentatively TRBD1 (5 bases). Material: whole blood, obtained in connection with sensitization to the hapten diphenylcyclopropenone (DPC). CDR3 bases: TGTGCCAGCAGCTTGGGTGGGGGAAATTCACCCCTCCACTTT. Protein: CASSLGGGNSPLHF.